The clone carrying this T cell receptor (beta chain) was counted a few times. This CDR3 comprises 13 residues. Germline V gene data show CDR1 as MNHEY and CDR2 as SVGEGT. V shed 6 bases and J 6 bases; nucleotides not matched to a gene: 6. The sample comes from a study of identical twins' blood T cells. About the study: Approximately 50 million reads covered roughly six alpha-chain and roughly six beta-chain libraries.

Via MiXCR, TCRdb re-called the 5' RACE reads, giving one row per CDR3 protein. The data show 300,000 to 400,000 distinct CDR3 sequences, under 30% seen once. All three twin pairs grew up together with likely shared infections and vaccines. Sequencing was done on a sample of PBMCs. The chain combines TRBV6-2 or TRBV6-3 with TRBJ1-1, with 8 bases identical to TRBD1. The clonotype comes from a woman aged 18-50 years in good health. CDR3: CASSTTGVPEAFF. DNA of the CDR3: TGTGCCAGCAGCACGACAGGGGTCCCTGAAGCTTTCTTT.